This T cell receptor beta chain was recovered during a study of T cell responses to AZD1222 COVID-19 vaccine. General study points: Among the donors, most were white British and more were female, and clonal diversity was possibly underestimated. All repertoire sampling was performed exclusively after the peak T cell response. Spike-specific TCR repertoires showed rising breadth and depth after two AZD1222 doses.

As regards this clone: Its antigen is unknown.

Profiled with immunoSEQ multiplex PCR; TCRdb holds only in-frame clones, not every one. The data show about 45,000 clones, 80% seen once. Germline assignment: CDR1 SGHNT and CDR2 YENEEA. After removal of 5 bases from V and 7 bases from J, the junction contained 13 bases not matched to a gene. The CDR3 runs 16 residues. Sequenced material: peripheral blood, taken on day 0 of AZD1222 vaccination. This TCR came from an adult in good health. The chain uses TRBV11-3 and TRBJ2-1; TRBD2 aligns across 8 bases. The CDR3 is CASSPDSGVGGNEQFF. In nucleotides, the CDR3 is TGTGCCAGCAGCCCGGATAGCGGGGTGGGGGGGAATGAGCAGTTCTTC.